The next 10 T cell receptor beta chains were all read from a single sample in a study of cytomegalovirus exposure and HLA in healthy donors. Primers for the PCR totalled 60 Vbeta and 13 Jbeta. Repertoires were generated with immunoSEQ multiplex PCR, while TCRdb's copy carries only in-frame clones and drops some. The sample yields around 80,000 clones, 75% to 80% seen once. Sequenced: PBMCs. Receptors originate from a female donor in good health and CMV-seronegative.

This clone has just a few counts. This chain links TRBV5-6 with TRBJ2-5, with D tentatively TRBD2 (6 bases). V was cut by 9 bases and J by 0 bases, with 24 bases left in between. The CDR3 covers 17 residues. Germline-derived CDR1 and CDR2 are SGHDT and YYEEEE. CDR3 sequence reads: CATQPNGGVGDQETQYF. The CDR3 DNA is TGTGCCACGCAACCCAATGGCGGGGTAGGGGACCAAGAGACCCAGTACTTC.

The sample holds one count of this clone. The CDR3 here is CASSLAMSGYQETQYF. The CDR3 DNA reads as TGTGCCAGCAGCTTAGCGATGTCGGGGTACCAAGAGACCCAGTACTTC. The rearrangement joins TRBV7-8 to TRBJ2-5; D possibly corresponds to TRBD2 (5 bases). Trimming left V 0 bases short and J 0 bases short, with 11 bases between. CDR3 length equals 16 residues. Germline V CDR1 and CDR2: SGHVS, FQNEAQ. Combining the CDR3 with reference TRBV7-8 and TRBJ2-5 gives the whole variable domain GAGVSQSPRYKVAKRGQDVALRCDPISGHVSLFWYQQALGQGPEFLTYFQNEAQLDKSGLPSDRFFAERPEGSVSTLKIQRTQQEDSAVYLCASSLAMSGYQETQYFGPGTRLLVL.

This chain uses TRBV5-1 with TRBJ2-7; D is possibly TRBD2 (6 bases). The CDR3 length is 13 residues. CDR1 is SGHRS and CDR2 is YFSETQ in the germline V gene. Deletions cut 0 bases from V and 5 bases from J, with 9 bases between. The chain's CDR3 is CASSLGGVNEQYF. The CDR3, as DNA: TGCGCCAGCAGCTTGGGCGGGGTTAACGAGCAGTACTTC.

The V and J genes are TRBV4-2 and TRBJ2-3; 8 positions match TRBD2. Trimming removed 4 bases from V and 3 bases from J; junction bases left unmatched: 9. Germline CDR1 and CDR2: LGHNA and YNFKEQ. CDR3 length equals 16 residues. The CDR3 loop reads CASSPGRGAGTDTQYF. The CDR3 nucleotides read TGTGCCAGCAGCCCCGGGAGGGGGGCGGGGACAGATACGCAGTATTTT.

The chain combines TRBV11-1 with TRBJ1-1; possible D gene TRBD1, 5 bases. This CDR3 contains 15 residues. The germline gives CDR1 SGHAT, CDR2 FQDESV (reference sequence). Trimming shortened V by 5 bases and J by 4 bases, and 17 bases separated the two germline ends. CDR3 amino acids: CASSPTGTGGTEAFF. The CDR3 DNA reads TGTGCCAGCAGCCCTACCGGGACGGGGGGCACTGAAGCTTTCTTT.

The chain couples TRBV9 to TRBJ1-1; a weak D match, TRBD1 (5 bases). This CDR3 region has 15 residues. Trimming cost V 2 bases and J 1 base, with 12 bases left between them. Germline V gene sequence: CDR1 SGDLS, CDR2 YYNGEE. CDR3 nucleotide sequence: TGTGCCAGCAGCGTCTTTTGGCAGGGGAACACTGAAGCTTTCTTT. Amino acid sequence: CASSVFWQGNTEAFF.

This chain joins TRBV11-2 and TRBJ2-7; D possibly corresponds to TRBD2 (5 bases). Germline assignment: CDR1 SGHAT and CDR2 FQNNGV. The CDR3 has 15 residues. The V end lost 5 bases, the J end lost 9 bases, and 23 bases lay between the germline ends. In DNA form, the CDR3 reads TGTGCCAGCAGCCCACCGGACTCGTATTCCTTCGGGCAGTACTTC. This gives the protein CASSPPDSYSFGQYF.

The chain carries TRBV5-4 and TRBJ2-3, with TRBD2 matching 9 bases. Unmatched junction bases numbered 9, after V lost 4 bases and J lost 0 bases. The CDR3 has 17 amino acids. Looked up from germline, CDR1 is SGHNT and CDR2 is YYREEE (reference sequence). The CDR3 sequence: CASSLAGKRPSTDTQYF. The CDR3 nucleotides read TGTGCCAGCAGCCTAGCGGGGAAACGCCCTAGCACAGATACGCAGTATTTT.

This clone was seen only once. CDR3 loop: CASSVEQGGGRTGELFF. The CDR3 coding sequence is TGTGCCAGCAGCGTAGAACAGGGGGGCGGTAGAACCGGGGAGCTGTTTTTT. This sequence joins TRBV9 and TRBJ2-2; 8 bases align to TRBD1. Losses at the gene ends were 0 bases for V and 5 bases for J; bases not matched to a gene: 9. CDR3 length: 17 residues. CDR1 is SGDLS, CDR2 YYNGEE, per germline.

V and J are TRBV19 and TRBJ1-2; D call uncertain. Germline CDR1 is LNHDA and CDR2 is SQIVND (reference sequence). The CDR3 is 16 residues long. Trimming removed 5 bases from V and 6 bases from J, with 22 bases in between. CDR3 bases: TGTGCCAGTAGTCCGGCCTACCTCGGGGAGACTAATGGCTACACCTTC. Translating gives CASSPAYLGETNGYTF.